This T cell receptor (beta chain) was identified in a study of blood T cell repertoires in COVID-19. Here immunoSEQ multiplex PCR was the method, and the copy in TCRdb shows in-frame clones only, minus some. The table lists some 250,000 clones, around 80% of them singletons, with 15% in the top ten. The CDR3 totals 13 residues. V dropped 3 bases and J dropped 4 bases, with 9 bases sitting between them. Looked up from germline, CDR1 is ENHRY and CDR2 is SYGVKD. The source of this sequence is a man aged 40-49 years who had recovered from COVID-19. Sequenced material: PBMCs or T cells enriched from blood (not recorded which). This rearrangement joins TRBV10-3 to TRBJ1-2; tentatively, D is TRBD1 (5 bases). CDR3 sequence reads: CAISEGVGYGYTF. CDR3 DNA: TGTGCCATCAGTGAAGGGGTGGGCTATGGCTACACCTTC.